These T cell receptor beta chains were read from a single sample in a study of blood T cell repertoires in COVID-19. TCRdb's copy holds only in-frame clones and misses some; the assay was immunoSEQ multiplex PCR. The table records roughly 300,000 clones, around nine tenths of them present only once. The sequenced sample consisted of peripheral blood. All receptors derive from a woman aged 30 to 39 with COVID-19, enrolled during active disease. Each CDR3 is given with its conserved first and last residue. The order of the fields is CDR3 DNA, CDR3 protein, D gene, V gene, J gene, clone size. D genes are given only for firm matches. Only some rows state a clone size, as once, few, many or a class for expanded clones.

CDR3 DNA: TGTGCGGGACTAGCGTACCAAGAGACCCAGTACTTC
CDR3 protein: CAGLAYQETQYF
D gene: TRBD2
V gene: TRBV2
J gene: TRBJ2-5
clone size: -

CDR3 DNA: TGTGCCAGCAGCTCAAGCGGGGGATCCTACAATGAGCAGTTCTTC
CDR3 protein: CASSSSGGSYNEQFF
D gene: TRBD2
V gene: TRBV7-2
J gene: TRBJ2-1
clone size: -

CDR3 DNA: TGTGCCAGCAGTTGGCGGGGGTGGTCAGATACGCAGTATTTT
CDR3 protein: CASSWRGWSDTQYF
D gene: TRBD2
V gene: TRBV6-5
J gene: TRBJ2-3
clone size: -

CDR3 DNA: TGTGCCAGCAGCGTAGGGACAGGGAATGAGCAGTACTTC
CDR3 protein: CASSVGTGNEQYF
D gene: TRBD1
V gene: TRBV9
J gene: TRBJ2-7
clone size: once

CDR3 DNA: TGCGCCAGCAGCAGTTCGGGGGTGGGGCAGTTCTTC
CDR3 protein: CASSSSGVGQFF
D gene: -
V gene: TRBV5-1
J gene: TRBJ2-1
clone size: -

CDR3 DNA: TGTGCCAGCAGTGGAACAGGGGGCATGGGCTACACCTTC
CDR3 protein: CASSGTGGMGYTF
D gene: TRBD1
V gene: TRBV28
J gene: TRBJ1-2
clone size: -

CDR3 DNA: TGTGCCAGCAGTTATGTGCAGGCCCGGAATGAGCAGTTCTTC
CDR3 protein: CASSYVQARNEQFF
D gene: -
V gene: TRBV6-5
J gene: TRBJ2-1
clone size: once

CDR3 DNA: TGTGCCAGCAGCTTCTCTACGGGCCAGTACTTC
CDR3 protein: CASSFSTGQYF
D gene: -
V gene: TRBV11-2
J gene: TRBJ2-5
clone size: -

CDR3 DNA: TGTGCCAGCAGCGGCCGGGACTCCTACAATGAGCAGTTCTTC
CDR3 protein: CASSGRDSYNEQFF
D gene: -
V gene: TRBV3-1/TRBV3-2
J gene: TRBJ2-1
clone size: -

CDR3 DNA: TGTGCCAGCAGCCCCCCGACGGGAGCTGGAAACACCATATATTTT
CDR3 protein: CASSPPTGAGNTIYF
D gene: -
V gene: TRBV7-2
J gene: TRBJ1-3
clone size: -

CDR3 DNA: TGTGCCAGCAGTGAATCGCCGGACTCCCCCATAGCGGAGCAGTTCTTC
CDR3 protein: CASSESPDSPIAEQFF
D gene: -
V gene: TRBV6-4
J gene: TRBJ2-1
clone size: medium-sized

CDR3 DNA: TGCGCCAGGAACCGGGACAGGACCTACGAGCAGTACTTC
CDR3 protein: CARNRDRTYEQYF
D gene: TRBD1
V gene: TRBV5-1
J gene: TRBJ2-7
clone size: -

CDR3 DNA: TGTGCCAGCAGATCAGGGACAGGGTCCCACAATGAGCAGTTCTTC
CDR3 protein: CASRSGTGSHNEQFF
D gene: TRBD1
V gene: TRBV7-8
J gene: TRBJ2-1
clone size: -

CDR3 DNA: TGTGCCATCGCCCGGACTAGGGGTGGCAATGAGCAGTTCTTC
CDR3 protein: CAIARTRGGNEQFF
D gene: TRBD2
V gene: TRBV2
J gene: TRBJ2-1
clone size: -

CDR3 DNA: TGTGCCAGCAAAGACACCTTTGGGACTGAAGCTTTCTTT
CDR3 protein: CASKDTFGTEAFF
D gene: -
V gene: TRBV6-5
J gene: TRBJ1-1
clone size: -

CDR3 DNA: TGTGCCAGCAGTGACCTGGGCGGGTATCAGCCCCAGCATTTT
CDR3 protein: CASSDLGGYQPQHF
D gene: -
V gene: TRBV2
J gene: TRBJ1-5
clone size: once

CDR3 DNA: TGTGCCAGCAGGCGGGAGGCTAACACTGAAGCTTTCTTT
CDR3 protein: CASRREANTEAFF
D gene: -
V gene: TRBV7-2
J gene: TRBJ1-1
clone size: -

CDR3 DNA: TGTGCCAGCAGTCGAGTACTTGGAAACACCATATATTTT
CDR3 protein: CASSRVLGNTIYF
D gene: -
V gene: TRBV6-5
J gene: TRBJ1-3
clone size: -

CDR3 DNA: TGTGCCAGCAGCTCCAGTGCCTCTGGGGCCAACGTCCTGACTTTC
CDR3 protein: CASSSSASGANVLTF
D gene: -
V gene: TRBV7-9
J gene: TRBJ2-6
clone size: -

CDR3 DNA: TGTGCCACCAGCGAAGGGGCGGCTGGCGAGCAGTACTTC
CDR3 protein: CATSEGAAGEQYF
D gene: -
V gene: TRBV24-1
J gene: TRBJ2-7
clone size: once

CDR3 DNA: TGTGCCAGCAGCCGGACAGCGGGAAGCTACAATGAGCAGTTCTTC
CDR3 protein: CASSRTAGSYNEQFF
D gene: -
V gene: TRBV11-2
J gene: TRBJ2-1
clone size: -

CDR3 DNA: TGTGCCAGCTCACCCGACAGGGAAGACGGGGAGCTGTTTTTT
CDR3 protein: CASSPDREDGELFF
D gene: TRBD1
V gene: TRBV18
J gene: TRBJ2-2
clone size: -

CDR3 DNA: TGTGCCAGCAGCGTAGACGCGGTGCCCTCCTACAATGAGCAGTTCTTC
CDR3 protein: CASSVDAVPSYNEQFF
D gene: -
V gene: TRBV9
J gene: TRBJ2-1
clone size: -

CDR3 DNA: TGTGCCAGCAGTGACAGAGCGGGGGTCACAGATACGCAGTATTTT
CDR3 protein: CASSDRAGVTDTQYF
D gene: TRBD2
V gene: TRBV6-4
J gene: TRBJ2-3
clone size: -

CDR3 DNA: TGTGCCAGCAGCTTAATGGCGGATTCACCCCTCCACTTT
CDR3 protein: CASSLMADSPLHF
D gene: -
V gene: TRBV11-2
J gene: TRBJ1-6
clone size: -

CDR3 DNA: TGTGCCAGTCCGGGGAATCAGCCCCAGCATTTT
CDR3 protein: CASPGNQPQHF
D gene: -
V gene: TRBV19
J gene: TRBJ1-5
clone size: once

CDR3 DNA: TGTGCCAGCTCACCCGGGACTACCCCTTTCGGGGAGCTGTTTTTT
CDR3 protein: CASSPGTTPFGELFF
D gene: TRBD2
V gene: TRBV18
J gene: TRBJ2-2
clone size: -

CDR3 DNA: TGTGCCAGCAGCCATAGGGAGGTGGCGCGTGGCTACACCTTC
CDR3 protein: CASSHREVARGYTF
D gene: -
V gene: TRBV11-2
J gene: TRBJ1-2
clone size: -

CDR3 DNA: TGTGCCAGCAGCGTAGGAGCAGGGGGAGACACCATATATTTT
CDR3 protein: CASSVGAGGDTIYF
D gene: TRBD1
V gene: TRBV9
J gene: TRBJ1-3
clone size: once

CDR3 DNA: TGCGCCAGCAGCTTGTCAGGTGAGCAGTTCTTC
CDR3 protein: CASSLSGEQFF
D gene: -
V gene: TRBV5-1
J gene: TRBJ2-1
clone size: -

CDR3 DNA: TGCGCCAGCAGCCTTAATCTAGCGGTCTCCTACAATGAGCAGTTCTTC
CDR3 protein: CASSLNLAVSYNEQFF
D gene: TRBD2
V gene: TRBV4-1
J gene: TRBJ2-1
clone size: once

CDR3 DNA: TGTGCCAGTAGCAGACTAGGCCAAGAGACCCAGTACTTC
CDR3 protein: CASSRLGQETQYF
D gene: -
V gene: TRBV19
J gene: TRBJ2-5
clone size: -

CDR3 DNA: TGCGCCAGCAGCCAAGATTTAGCGAGCACCGGGGAGCTGTTTTTT
CDR3 protein: CASSQDLASTGELFF
D gene: -
V gene: TRBV4-3
J gene: TRBJ2-2
clone size: once

CDR3 DNA: TGTGCCAGCAGGGCTGTTTGGGCCACTGAAGCTTTCTTT
CDR3 protein: CASRAVWATEAFF
D gene: -
V gene: TRBV7-9
J gene: TRBJ1-1
clone size: -

CDR3 DNA: TGCAGCGTTGAGAGCGGGGAGCGCTACACCTTC
CDR3 protein: CSVESGERYTF
D gene: -
V gene: TRBV29-1
J gene: TRBJ1-2
clone size: -

CDR3 DNA: TGTGCCAGCACCATCTCCGGCAGGGCCTATACGCAGTATTTT
CDR3 protein: CASTISGRAYTQYF
D gene: -
V gene: TRBV7-4
J gene: TRBJ2-3
clone size: -

CDR3 DNA: TGTGCCACCAGTGAGTCCGGGGGGGATATCAAAGAGACCCAGTACTTC
CDR3 protein: CATSESGGDIKETQYF
D gene: TRBD2
V gene: TRBV24-1
J gene: TRBJ2-5
clone size: -

CDR3 DNA: TGTGCCAGCACAGTCCTTCTGGACTCCGTAGGAGATACGCAGTATTTT
CDR3 protein: CASTVLLDSVGDTQYF
D gene: -
V gene: TRBV6-4
J gene: TRBJ2-3
clone size: -

CDR3 DNA: TGCGCCAGCAGCTTGAGCGGGGGCTTCCAAGAGACCCAGTACTTC
CDR3 protein: CASSLSGGFQETQYF
D gene: TRBD2
V gene: TRBV5-1
J gene: TRBJ2-5
clone size: few

CDR3 DNA: TGTGCCAGCCACCGGGACTTTGGAGGAGGCGACGAGCAGTACTTC
CDR3 protein: CASHRDFGGGDEQYF
D gene: -
V gene: TRBV2
J gene: TRBJ2-7
clone size: -